A selection of T cell receptor beta chains follows, all from one sample in a study of blood T cell repertoires in COVID-19. Libraries were prepared by immunoSEQ multiplex PCR; TCRdb keeps only in-frame clonotypes and omits some of them. This sample yields approximately 490,000 clones, of which approximately 86% are seen a single time; approximately 0.7% belongs to the top ten. The sequenced sample consisted of PBMCs or T cells enriched from blood (not recorded which). The receptors were gathered from a woman in her late teens or twenties who had recovered from COVID-19. Both conserved end residues are part of each CDR3. The D gene is left open where the match is weak. Expanded clones are given a class, and other clones once, few, many or no size at all.

NA	TRBV5-4	TRBJ2-1	NA	TGTGCCAGCAGCTCCCGGGGCGGGGGCCTCTACAATGAGCAGTTCTTC	CASSSRGGGLYNEQFF
TRBD1	TRBV29-1	TRBJ2-7	NA	TGCAGCGTTGACCCGAAGGGACAGGGGTACGAGCAGTACTTC	CSVDPKGQGYEQYF
NA	TRBV2	TRBJ2-5	NA	TGTGCCAGCAGTGAAGGGGCCGGCCAAGAGACCCAGTACTTC	CASSEGAGQETQYF
NA	TRBV7-9	TRBJ1-4	NA	TGTGCCAGCAGGTTAGACGGGTCAACTAATGAAAAACTGTTTTTT	CASRLDGSTNEKLFF
TRBD1	TRBV10-2	TRBJ2-7	NA	TGCGCCAGCAGTGCCCGGGACAGGGGGTACTACGAGCAGTACTTC	CASSARDRGYYEQYF
NA	TRBV25-1	TRBJ1-5	few	TGTGCCAGCAGTGAATACCCGTGGAGGGAGGTTCAGCCCCAGCATTTT	CASSEYPWREVQPQHF
NA	TRBV3-1/TRBV3-2	TRBJ2-7	few	TGTGCCAGCAGTCCCCGGCGGGGACCCCTCGAGCAGTACTTC	CASSPRRGPLEQYF
NA	TRBV5-5	TRBJ2-5	NA	TGTGCCAGCAGCTTGGGGGGGCTAGGGGCCCAAGAGACCCAGTACTTC	CASSLGGLGAQETQYF
NA	TRBV30	TRBJ1-2	NA	TGTGCCTGGAGGGGGAGGAGAATCCGTAACTATGGCTACACCTTC	CAWRGRRIRNYGYTF
TRBD2	TRBV27	TRBJ2-7	NA	TGTGCCAGCGACCTTCCGGGGCTAGCGGGGGGGCCGAGCGAGCAGTACTTC	CASDLPGLAGGPSEQYF
TRBD1	TRBV10-3	TRBJ2-7	NA	TGTGCCATCAGCGCCGGACAGGGGCTCCCCGAGCAGTACTTC	CAISAGQGLPEQYF
NA	TRBV28	TRBJ1-3	NA	TGTGCCAGCACCTCAACAGGCTCTGGAAACACCATATATTTT	CASTSTGSGNTIYF
TRBD2	TRBV2	TRBJ2-1	once	TGTGCCAGCTACCCCGGGGGGGGGTCCTACAATGAGCAGTTCTTC	CASYPGGGSYNEQFF
TRBD1	TRBV27	TRBJ1-1	NA	TGTGCCAGCAACCGGGACAGGGAGGGCACTGAAGCTTTCTTT	CASNRDREGTEAFF
TRBD1	TRBV7-6	TRBJ2-3	NA	TGTGCCAGCAGCTTGCCCCGGTCAGGGGGCCGAGGGACAGATACGCAGTATTTT	CASSLPRSGGRGTDTQYF
NA	TRBV3-1/TRBV3-2	TRBJ1-1	NA	TGTGCCAGCAGCCCGAGGGTGAACACTGAAGCTTTCTTT	CASSPRVNTEAFF
NA	TRBV28	TRBJ1-5	NA	TGTGCCAGCAGTTTATCCCTCAGGGGGCCCCAGCATTTT	CASSLSLRGPQHF
NA	TRBV30	TRBJ1-2	NA	TGTGCCTGGAAAGCCGCGTCGTATGGCTACACCTTC	CAWKAASYGYTF
TRBD1	TRBV6-5	TRBJ2-7	few	TGTGCCAGCAGTCCCAGGGACAGGGTCTACGAGCAGTACTTC	CASSPRDRVYEQYF
NA	TRBV29-1	TRBJ2-5	NA	TGCAGCGTTGAAGGCGGGGGCCCTTCAGGGGAGACCCAGTACTTC	CSVEGGGPSGETQYF
TRBD1	TRBV6-5	TRBJ2-7	NA	TGTGCCGGGGGACAGGGGTACCACGAGCAGTACTTC	CAGGQGYHEQYF
NA	TRBV28	TRBJ1-4	NA	TGTGCCAGCACCCGGGATGAAAAACTGTTTTTT	CASTRDEKLFF
NA	TRBV9	TRBJ2-3	NA	TGTGCCAGCAGCGTAGACTCGTCGAGGGCAGATACGCAGTATTTT	CASSVDSSRADTQYF
TRBD1	TRBV19	TRBJ1-2	few	TGTGCCAGTAGTATCGACAGGGGCTATGGCTACACCTTC	CASSIDRGYGYTF
NA	TRBV15	TRBJ1-5	NA	TGTGCCACCAGCAGGGGGTATCCGGGACAATCGAGCAATCAGCCCCAGCATTTT	CATSRGYPGQSSNQPQHF
NA	TRBV6-1	TRBJ1-3	NA	TGTGCCAGCAGTGACGGGGGTCCCGGAAACACCATATATTTT	CASSDGGPGNTIYF
NA	TRBV19	TRBJ2-1	NA	TGTGCCAGTAGTTACCTGAGACAGGTTGATGAGCAGTTCTTC	CASSYLRQVDEQFF
NA	TRBV12-5	TRBJ1-6	NA	TGTGCTAGTGCCCTTCTGGGGGGGAATTCACCCCTCCACTTT	CASALLGGNSPLHF
TRBD2	TRBV18	TRBJ2-2	NA	TGTGCCAGCTCACCGGGACTACTCACCGGGGAGCTGTTTTTT	CASSPGLLTGELFF
NA	TRBV5-1	TRBJ2-2	NA	TGCGCCAGCAGCTTACTGAGCTCGAACACCGGGGAGCTGTTTTTT	CASSLLSSNTGELFF
NA	TRBV21-1	TRBJ1-1	NA	TGTGCCAGCAGCGGGCGAGGAGGGGACACTGAAGCTTTCTTT	CASSGRGGDTEAFF
TRBD1	TRBV3-1/TRBV3-2	TRBJ2-1	NA	TGTGCCAGCAGCCTTCTGGGGAGGGACAGGGGGTCTGATGAGCAGTTCTTC	CASSLLGRDRGSDEQFF
NA	TRBV28	TRBJ1-2	NA	TGTGCCAGCAGTCAAGGGGGACGCTATGGCTACACCTTC	CASSQGGRYGYTF
TRBD1	TRBV10-3	TRBJ2-7	NA	TGTGCCATCACCCGGACAGGGGAAGCCTACGAGCAGTACTTC	CAITRTGEAYEQYF
NA	TRBV2	TRBJ1-1	NA	TGTGCCAGCAGTGAAGCGGGGCGAGTCACTGAAGCTTTCTTT	CASSEAGRVTEAFF
TRBD2	TRBV6-5	TRBJ2-3	NA	TGTGCCAGCAGCCCGTGGGCGGGGGGTCTAGATACGCAGTATTTT	CASSPWAGGLDTQYF
NA	TRBV5-4	TRBJ2-1	NA	TGTGCCAGCAGCTTGGTCGGGGGATCGGATGAGCAGTTCTTC	CASSLVGGSDEQFF
NA	TRBV19	TRBJ2-5	once	TGTGCCAGTAGTGAGACTGGAGGAGAGACCCAGTACTTC	CASSETGGETQYF
NA	TRBV6-5	TRBJ1-1	NA	TGTGCCAGCAGTTACTCCGCCCAGGGGTGGCCTGAAGCTTTCTTT	CASSYSAQGWPEAFF
TRBD2	TRBV13	TRBJ2-3	NA	TGTGCCAGCAGCTTAGTAGGTACTAGCGGCACAGATACGCAGTATTTT	CASSLVGTSGTDTQYF
NA	TRBV6-1	TRBJ2-2	NA	TGTGCCAGTAGGCCGGGACAAGACACCGGGGAGCTGTTTTTT	CASRPGQDTGELFF